Below, 4 T cell receptor beta chains from the same sample are listed, as sequenced in a study of human T cells and chemical hapten exposure. TCRdb called the RACE reads again in MiXCR, with one record for every CDR3 protein. Of about 110,000 distinct CDR3 sequences listed, more than 10% are singletons. The time point was: pre-sensitization, week 0. The treatment: therapeutic diphenylcyclopropenone sensitization with weekly scalp DPC. The sequences come from whole blood, collected in connection with sensitization to the hapten diphenylcyclopropenone (DPC). The receptors derive from a woman aged 45 to 65 with alopecia areata. Some clones in this sample may be carry-over from other donors' samples.

This clonotype was found many times. The chain joins TRBV6-5 to TRBJ2-5; D gene ambiguous. This CDR3 has 11 amino acids. V lost 3 bases to trimming and J lost 5 bases, with 4 bases between them. The germline CDR1 and CDR2 sequences are MNHEY and SVGAGI. CDR3 nucleotide sequence: TGTGCCAGCAGTTATTTGGAGACCCAGTACTTC. Its protein is CASSYLETQYF.

J is TRBJ2-1 and V is TRBV28; a possible D gene is TRBD1 (5 bases). CDR1 MDHEN and CDR2 SYDVKM come from the germline V gene. V lost 5 bases and J 6 bases, leaving 11 bases between the germline ends. The CDR3 totals 13 residues. Written as DNA, the CDR3 is TGTGCCAGCAGTCCTCCCCAGGGCAATGAGCAGTTCTTC. This sequence encodes CASSPPQGNEQFF. The full variable domain, with the rest looked up from reference TRBV28 and TRBJ2-1, is DVKVTQSSRYLVKRTGEKVFLECVQDMDHENMFWYRQDPGLGLRLIYFSYDVKMKEKGDIPEGYSVSREKKERFSLILESASTNQTSMYLCASSPPQGNEQFFGPGTRLTVL.

This clonotype was observed many times. This chain uses TRBV14 with TRBJ1-1; D is possibly TRBD1 (5 bases). Trimming pared 1 base from V and 6 bases from J, leaving 15 bases between. Germline lookup yields CDR1 SGHDN and CDR2 FVKESK. The CDR3 sequence is 15 residues long. CDR3 DNA: TGTGCCAGCAGCCAAGGGTCTTGGCTGGGGCCTGAAGCTTTCTTT. It is translated as CASSQGSWLGPEAFF.

In its sample, this clonotype was seen many times. The chain employs TRBV12-3 or TRBV12-4 and TRBJ1-1; the D gene is possibly TRBD1 (5 bases). The ends were cut back, 5 bases at V and 3 bases at J, with 13 bases in the middle. The CDR3 length is 14 residues. The CDR3, as DNA: TGTGCCAGCAGTGCCGGCCTCAGGGACACTGAAGCTTTCTTT. Translation gives CASSAGLRDTEAFF.